These 29 T cell receptor beta chains originate from one sample sequenced in a study of OX40 agonist ivuxolimab in advanced cancers. Assay used: immunoSEQ multiplex PCR; TCRdb lists only in-frame clones, some missing. The sample holds around 30,000 clones, over 75% seen once. Sequencing was performed on CD4+ or CD8+ T cells sorted from blood, taken in a trial of the OX40 agonist ivuxolimab. The receptor source for this set is an adult with an advanced solid tumor such as melanoma, head and neck, liver or kidney cancer.

The chain is built from TRBV4-3 and TRBJ2-7, with 7 bases matching TRBD2. CDR1 LGHNA and CDR2 YSLEER come from the germline V gene. The CDR3 loop spans 18 amino acids. V trimming: 0 bases; J trimming: 5 bases; junction bases outside the gene matches: 16. CDR3 residues: CASSQDTSGTGLLHEQYF. The CDR3 nucleotides read TGCGCCAGCAGCCAAGATACGAGCGGGACGGGACTCCTGCACGAGCAGTACTTC.

This clone appeared a single time. V usage is TRBV30 and J usage is TRBJ1-2, with D possibly TRBD1 on 5 matching bases. Looked up from germline, CDR1 is GTSNPN and CDR2 is SVGIG (reference sequence). Trimming took 8 bases from V and 10 from J, leaving 17 bases between them. The CDR3 is made up of 11 amino acids. CDR3 nucleotides: TGTGCCCGTAGAGACAGTTTCGACTACACCTTC. This encodes CARRDSFDYTF.

The chain employs TRBV6-1 and TRBJ2-7, with 7 bases matching TRBD1. The CDR3 covers 13 residues. Germline lookup yields CDR1 MNHNS and CDR2 SASEGT. The J segment lost 2 bases and the V segment lost 6 bases, leaving 4 bases of the junction unmatched. CDR3 region: CASSDGTAYEQYF. The CDR3 region has the DNA TGTGCCAGCAGCGATGGGACAGCCTACGAGCAGTACTTC.

The V call is TRBV7-9, the J call TRBJ2-1, with D uncertain. Germline V CDR1 and CDR2: SEHNR, FQNEAQ (reference sequence). Trimming pared 1 base from V and 6 bases from J, leaving 16 bases between. CDR3 size: 16 residues. CDR3 in amino acids: CASSLVVLAGSNEQFF. DNA for the CDR3: TGTGCCAGCAGCTTAGTTGTATTAGCAGGCAGCAATGAGCAGTTCTTC. Full variable domain (outside the CDR3, taken from reference TRBV7-9 and TRBJ2-1): DTGVSQNPRHKITKRGQNVTFRCDPISEHNRLYWYRQTLGQGPEFLTYFQNEAQLEKSRLLSDRFSAERPKGSFSTLEIQRTEQGDSAMYLCASSLVVLAGSNEQFFGPGTRLTVL.

The J gene is TRBJ2-3, the V gene TRBV5-1; the match to TRBD2 covers 12 bases. Per germline, CDR1 SGHRS and CDR2 YFSETQ. The CDR3 runs 17 residues. V was clipped by 6 bases and J by 5 bases; unmatched bases: 13. CDR3 nucleotides: TGCGCCAGCACATCTAGCGGGAGGGCCGAGGAGGTAGATACGCAGTATTTT. Amino acids: CASTSSGRAEEVDTQYF.

This chain joins TRBV4-1 and TRBJ1-1; no reliable D call. Germline CDR1 is MGHRA and CDR2 is YSYEKL. Between the trimmed V and J ends, which lost 0 bases and 4 bases, there was a span of 9 bases. This CDR3 spans 14 amino acids. The CDR3 protein is CASSQDRGVTEAFF. In DNA, the CDR3 is TGCGCCAGCAGCCAAGATCGCGGGGTCACTGAAGCTTTCTTT.

J is TRBJ2-2 and V is TRBV5-1; TRBD1 might be the D (6 bases). V gave up 0 bases and J gave up 6 bases, with 12 bases separating them. In germline, CDR1 is SGHRS, CDR2 YFSETQ. The CDR3 is 15 amino acids. The CDR3 protein is CASSLAYGQPGELFF. The CDR3 DNA reads as TGCGCCAGCAGCTTGGCCTACGGACAGCCCGGGGAGCTGTTTTTT.

This clone was seen only once. The chain recombines TRBV4-1 with TRBJ2-1; unclear D gene. Trimming left V 0 bases short and J 0 bases short, with 9 bases between. CDR1 and CDR2 from the germline V gene are MGHRA and YSYEKL. The CDR3 is 16 residues long. CDR3 region: CASSQEPGNSYNEQFF. CDR3 sequence (DNA): TGCGCCAGCAGCCAAGAACCTGGAAACTCCTACAATGAGCAGTTCTTC.

V gene TRBV18 combines with J gene TRBJ2-7, with 9 bases fitting TRBD2. The CDR3 length is 16 residues. Germline V lookup: CDR1 KGHSH, CDR2 LQKENI. Unmatched junction bases numbered 7, after V lost 2 bases and J lost 2 bases. The CDR3 DNA reads TGTGCCAGCTCACCAGTATCGAGCGGGGGGACCTACGAGCAGTACTTC. Its protein is CASSPVSSGGTYEQYF. Supplemented by reference TRBV18 and TRBJ2-7, the full variable domain reads NAGVMQNPRHLVRRRGQEARLRCSPMKGHSHVYWYRQLPEEGLKFMVYLQKENIIDESGMPKERFSAEFPKEGPSILRIQQVVRGDSAAYFCASSPVSSGGTYEQYFGPGTRLTVT.

This chain connects TRBV7-8 to TRBJ2-3, with TRBD2 identical over 7 bases. The V gene's germline CDR1 is SGHVS and CDR2 FQNEAQ. This CDR3 comprises 16 residues. V was pared by 5 bases and J by 3 bases, with 11 bases of the junction left unmatched. CDR3 residues: CASSPGLPSITDTQYF. The CDR3 DNA reads TGTGCCAGCAGCCCGGGACTACCTAGTATAACAGATACGCAGTATTTT.

The chain has TRBV2 and TRBJ2-5, with D tentatively TRBD1 or TRBD2 (6 bases each). The CDR3 is 17 residues long. Trimming left V 2 bases short and J 4 bases short, with 20 bases between. The germline V gene encodes CDR1 SNHLY and CDR2 FYNNEI. Here the CDR3 DNA reads TGTGCCAGCAGTGAATGGGGCAGGCAAGGAGGGGGAGAGACCCAGTACTTC. Its protein product is CASSEWGRQGGGETQYF.

The chain has TRBV11-3 and TRBJ2-1; D call uncertain. The CDR3 sequence is 15 residues long. Germline CDR1 reads SGHNT; CDR2 reads YENEEA. V was cut by 1 base and J by 3 bases, with 10 bases left in between. CDR3 amino acids: CASSLVTSYYNEQFF. CDR3 coding DNA: TGTGCCAGCAGCTTAGTGACCTCTTACTACAATGAGCAGTTCTTC. The full variable domain, rest sourced from reference TRBV11-3 and TRBJ2-1, is EAGVVQSPRYKIIEKKQPVAFWCNPISGHNTLYWYLQNLGQGPELLIRYENEEAVDDSQLPKDRFSAERLKGVDSTLKIQPAELGDSAVYLCASSLVTSYYNEQFFGPGTRLTVL.

V usage is TRBV7-2 and J usage is TRBJ2-7; TRBD2 matches 8 bases. Germline V lookup: CDR1 SGHTA, CDR2 FQGNSA. With V trimmed by 5 bases and J by 5 bases, 17 bases remained unmatched. The CDR3 is 17 amino acids. For the CDR3, the DNA is TGTGCCAGCAGCCTCGGGGCGGGAGGAAGCCATTTGAACGAGCAGTACTTC. It yields the protein CASSLGAGGSHLNEQYF.

The rearrangement uses TRBV9 and TRBJ2-7; D remains unclear. Germline V gives CDR1 SGDLS, CDR2 YYNGEE. The CDR3 runs to 14 residues. The V end lost 0 bases, the J end lost 3 bases, and 10 bases lay between the germline ends. In nucleotides, the CDR3 is TGTGCCAGCAGCGTAGTGGATAGGGACTACGAGCAGTACTTC. It specifies CASSVVDRDYEQYF.

This chain uses TRBV7-9 with TRBJ2-7; 9 bases are a match to TRBD1. V lost 5 bases, J lost 3 bases, and 8 bases stayed unmatched. CDR3 length: 15 residues. Germline loops: CDR1 SEHNR, CDR2 FQNEAQ (reference sequence). CDR3 nucleotides: TGTGCCAGCAGCCCCGGACAGGGGTTTGGCTACGAGCAGTACTTC. Translation gives CASSPGQGFGYEQYF.

This clone appeared a few times. The rearrangement uses TRBV7-8 and TRBJ2-3, with 12 positions matching TRBD2. V was pared by 4 bases and J by 4 bases, with 12 bases of the junction left unmatched. The CDR3 has 18 residues. From germline, CDR1 is SGHVS and CDR2 FQNEAQ. In DNA form, the CDR3 reads TGTGCCAGCAGCTCCCAAAGACTAGCGGGAGAAGTAGCAGATACGCAGTATTTT. The encoded protein is CASSSQRLAGEVADTQYF. Combining the CDR3 with reference TRBV7-8 and TRBJ2-3 gives the whole variable domain GAGVSQSPRYKVAKRGQDVALRCDPISGHVSLFWYQQALGQGPEFLTYFQNEAQLDKSGLPSDRFFAERPEGSVSTLKIQRTQQEDSAVYLCASSSQRLAGEVADTQYFGPGTRLTVL.

The chain employs TRBV6-1 and TRBJ1-5; maybe TRBD1 (5 bases). Between the trimmed V and J ends, which lost 1 base and 0 bases, there was a span of 7 bases. The length of the CDR3 is 15 residues. Germline CDR1 MNHNS, CDR2 SASEGT. The CDR3 region has the DNA TGTGCCAGCAGTGAAGGGACATATAGCAATCAGCCCCAGCATTTT. Residues: CASSEGTYSNQPQHF.

This clone was observed a single time. This rearrangement joins TRBV4-3 to TRBJ2-7; TRBD1 might be the D (6 bases). Trimming shortened V by 0 bases and J by 3 bases, and 15 bases separated the two germline ends. The CDR3 covers 16 residues. Germline CDR1 LGHNA, CDR2 YSLEER. The DNA of the CDR3 is TGCGCCAGCAGCCAAGATCTCCAGGGGAGCCTCTACGAGCAGTACTTC. It yields the protein CASSQDLQGSLYEQYF.

The chain uses TRBV13 and TRBJ2-1, with no clear D. The V end was cut by 8 bases, the J end by 2 bases, with 10 bases between. This CDR3 spans 13 amino acids. Looked up from germline, CDR1 is PRHDT and CDR2 is FYEKMQ (reference sequence). CDR3 amino acids: CASGRATYNEQFF. CDR3 nucleotide sequence: TGTGCCAGCGGCCGGGCTACCTACAATGAGCAGTTCTTC. The full variable domain, with the rest looked up from reference TRBV13 and TRBJ2-1, is AAGVIQSPRHLIKEKRETATLKCYPIPRHDTVYWYQQGPGQDPQFLISFYEKMQSDKGSIPDRFSAQQFSDYHSELNMSSLELGDSALYFCASGRATYNEQFFGPGTRLTVL.

In this sample, this clone turned up once. This chain joins TRBV5-5 and TRBJ2-7, with a possible D match to TRBD2 (7 bases). This CDR3 contains 14 residues. The V and J ends lost 2 bases and 1 base respectively, with 10 bases between them. The germline V gene has CDR1 SGHKS and CDR2 YYEKEE (reference sequence). The CDR3 here is CASSFGGPSYEQYF. The CDR3 DNA reads as TGTGCCAGCAGCTTCGGGGGGCCATCCTACGAGCAGTACTTC. The variable domain in full, with the rest retrieved from reference TRBV5-5 and TRBJ2-7, is DAGVTQSPTHLIKTRGQQVTLRCSPISGHKSVSWYQQVLGQGPQFIFQYYEKEERGRGNFPDRFSARQFPNYSSELNVNALLLGDSALYLCASSFGGPSYEQYFGPGTRLTVT.

V gene TRBV27 combines with J gene TRBJ2-2; possible D gene TRBD2, 6 bases. Trimming pared 8 bases from V and 1 base from J, leaving 14 bases between. The CDR3 is 15 amino acids. Looked up from germline, CDR1 is MNHEY and CDR2 is SMNVEV (reference sequence). CDR3 coding DNA: TGTGCCAGCCAACCGGGAGAATGGAACACCGGGGAGCTGTTTTTT. It translates to CASQPGEWNTGELFF.

The chain couples TRBV2 to TRBJ1-1, with 10 bases fitting TRBD1. The germline V gene has CDR1 SNHLY and CDR2 FYNNEI. Unmatched junction bases numbered 2, after V lost 3 bases and J lost 4 bases. The CDR3 loop spans 14 amino acids. The CDR3 DNA follows: TGTGCCAGCAGTGACAGGACAGGGGGCACTGAAGCTTTCTTT. It encodes CASSDRTGGTEAFF.

This clone has just a few counts. This chain connects TRBV4-2 to TRBJ1-2, with unresolved D. Trimming cost V 3 bases and J 8 bases, with 10 bases left between them. Germline CDR1 and CDR2: LGHNA and YNFKEQ. This CDR3 is built from 12 residues. The CDR3 protein is CASSQRGGGYTF. The CDR3, as DNA: TGTGCCAGCAGCCAGAGAGGCGGCGGCTACACCTTC.

The chain links TRBV5-5 to TRBJ1-4; 7 nucleotides line up with TRBD1. Germline-derived CDR1 and CDR2 are SGHKS and YYEKEE (reference sequence). Losses at the gene ends were 0 bases for V and 4 bases for J; bases not matched to a gene: 3. CDR3 length: 15 amino acids. The CDR3 DNA is TGTGCCAGCAGCTTGGAGGGACAGAATAATGAAAAACTGTTTTTT. The encoded protein is CASSLEGQNNEKLFF. Complete variable domain (other parts from reference TRBV5-5 and TRBJ1-4): DAGVTQSPTHLIKTRGQQVTLRCSPISGHKSVSWYQQVLGQGPQFIFQYYEKEERGRGNFPDRFSARQFPNYSSELNVNALLLGDSALYLCASSLEGQNNEKLFFGSGTQLSVL.

The CDR3 sequence is CASSLGEQEPQETQYF. The CDR3 nucleotides are TGCGCCAGCAGCTTGGGTGAGCAGGAGCCCCAAGAGACCCAGTACTTC. The chain employs TRBV5-1 and TRBJ2-5; D is undetermined. Germline V gene lookup returns CDR1 SGHRS and CDR2 YFSETQ. The CDR3 length is 16 residues. V dropped 0 bases and J dropped 1 base, with 13 bases sitting between them.

The rearrangement joins TRBV25-1 to TRBJ2-3; 11 bases agree with TRBD2. Germline CDR1 reads MGHDK; CDR2 reads SYGVNS. The CDR3 sequence is 14 residues long. The ends lost 6 bases at V and 2 bases at J; junction bases unmatched: 1. The CDR3 region has the DNA TGTGCCAGCAGACTAGCGGGAGACACAGATACGCAGTATTTT. Translating it yields CASRLAGDTDTQYF. Using reference TRBV25-1 and TRBJ2-3 for the parts outside the CDR3, the full variable domain is EADIYQTPRYLVIGTGKKITLECSQTMGHDKMYWYQQDPGMELHLIHYSYGVNSTEKGDLSSESTVSRIRTEHFPLTLESARPSHTSQYLCASRLAGDTDTQYFGPGTRLTVL.

The sample holds a few counts of this clone. At the DNA level, this CDR3 is encoded by other sequences in the same sample as well. V gene TRBV13 combines with J gene TRBJ2-1, with TRBD2 matching 13 bases. The CDR3 covers 18 residues. V was pared by 1 base and J by 9 bases, with 12 bases of the junction left unmatched. CDR1 PRHDT and CDR2 FYEKMQ come from the germline V gene (reference sequence). The CDR3, as DNA: TGTGCCAGCAGCTTAGAAGGTGGACTAGCGGGAGACAGCGGTGAGCAGTTCTTC. Translating gives CASSLEGGLAGDSGEQFF. Full variable domain (rest looked up from reference TRBV13 and TRBJ2-1): AAGVIQSPRHLIKEKRETATLKCYPIPRHDTVYWYQQGPGQDPQFLISFYEKMQSDKGSIPDRFSAQQFSDYHSELNMSSLELGDSALYFCASSLEGGLAGDSGEQFFGPGTRLTVL.

Note on this clone: The junction shows a germline mismatch at one end, possibly a read error. This chain connects TRBV10-2 to TRBJ2-7, with D perhaps TRBD2 (5 bases). The J call could be wrong; TRBJ2-5 is a better fit for the DNA end. The CDR3 length is 16 residues. Germline lookup yields CDR1 WSHSY and CDR2 SAAADI. This CDR3 reads CANSDLGGRTQETQYF. Here the CDR3 DNA reads TGCGCCAACAGTGATCTGGGCGGGCGAACGCAAGAGACCCAGTACTTC.

J is TRBJ2-1 and V is TRBV11-2, with 8 positions matching TRBD2. The CDR3 loop spans 16 amino acids. Germline CDR1 reads SGHAT; CDR2 reads FQNNGV. Unmatched junction bases numbered 5, after V lost 0 bases and J lost 4 bases. The CDR3 bases are TGTGCCAGCAGCTTAGAACAAGCGGGGGTTTACAATGAGCAGTTCTTC. Amino acids: CASSLEQAGVYNEQFF.